This TCR beta chain was captured by sequencing in a study of blood T cell repertoires in COVID-19 (dated by TCRdb to 2018 to 2021). In the study overall: Collaborator samples came from the United States, Italy and Spain and covered acute and convalescent phases of COVID-19. The prospective study material was composed of cDNA or gDNA derived from T cells, B-cell-depleted T cells, or PBMCs. Samples were obtained from the ongoing ImmuneRACE study (first 160 participants) and from over 1,000 subjects provided by 6 global collaborators. A de-identified subject ID, COVID-19 status, age in years and sex were almost always included in the sample metadata. The repertoires were made available in a free public database intended to serve as a resource for research on the immune response to SARS-CoV-2. The dataset comprised deeply sampled blood TCRbeta repertoires from subjects exposed to, actively infected with, or recovered from COVID-19. Where available, HLA class I and class II types were obtained from metadata supplied by the sample provider rather than from assay-based typing. What the authors observed across the whole study: The quantity of clinical and demographic metadata differed by source and by participant and was supplied without curation.

TCRbeta CDR3 regions were amplified from genomic DNA by means of the immunoSEQ Assay, a bias-controlled multiplex PCR. Processing in the source paper ran as follows. Nucleated cell counts per sample were estimated from amplification of reference gene primers within the assay. To quantify the absolute abundance of each unique TCRbeta CDR3 rearrangement, sequence reads were collapsed and filtered. For each sample, productive Simpson clonality was calculated as the square root of Simpson's diversity index over productive rearrangements. TCRdb stores this immuneACCESS table with in-frame sequences only. Part of the clones is absent; in the studies checked, under half of the shortfall reflects unresolved V genes, and no reason is known for the rest. V, J and clone size were drawn from that table, and D and trimming were deduced from the DNA. The sample table contains about 490,000 clones; only one count was recorded for roughly 85% of them. The top ten clones comprise approximately 2.9% of the sample.

Each collaborating institution followed its own protocols to collect whole blood in K2EDTA tubes. For TCRbeta analysis, collaborator samples were shipped as frozen whole blood, as isolated PBMCs, or as DNA extracted from either sample type. The CDR3 goes from the cysteine to the phenylalanine over 16 residues. Only the CDR3 part of the read is kept: 48 bases, read in frame from the first base. Based on the germline V gene, the CDR1 and CDR2 sequences are SGHTA and FQGNSA. The germline V end is reduced by 5 bases and the J end by 3 bases; junction bases left unmatched: 9. On this clone itself: What this receptor recognizes is not known. Base qualities are not recorded, but no much larger clone differs from it by a single base.

The chain joins TRBV7-2 to TRBJ1-5, with 8 bases in between that match TRBD1. Sequencing was done on a sample of peripheral blood. The sequence was collected from a human donor in a cohort sampled during active COVID-19. The DNA sequence is TGTGCCAGCAGCCCCCGAACAGGGGGATACAATCAGCCCCAGCATTTT. It encodes CASSPRTGGYNQPQHF.